The rows below give T cell receptor beta chains drawn from one sample of a study of shared clonotypes between healthy human individuals. Clones were sequenced by immunoSEQ multiplex PCR, and TCRdb holds only the in-frame ones, with some missing. The sample shows more than 550,000 clones, roughly 87% of them seen only once. The sample taken for sequencing was memory CD8+ T cells from PBMCs. Receptors were obtained from a man between 18 and 29 years old in good health. Some clones in this sample may be carry-over from other donors' samples. Both conserved end residues are part of each CDR3. D genes are given only for firm matches. A clone size is listed for some rows: how often the clone was seen (once, few, many), or a class if it is expanded.

clone size	V gene	D gene	J gene	CDR3 DNA	CDR3 protein
.	TRBV11-2	.	TRBJ2-2	TGTGCCAGCAGCTTATCAGGGGTAACCGGGGAGCTGTTTTTT	CASSLSGVTGELFF
.	TRBV2	TRBD1	TRBJ1-5	TGTGCCAGCAGCGACGGACAGGGGAGCAATCAGCCCCAGCATTTT	CASSDGQGSNQPQHF
.	TRBV6-1	.	TRBJ2-7	TGTGCCAGCAGTGTAACAAGAATCGCCTACGAGCAGTACTTC	CASSVTRIAYEQYF
.	TRBV5-1	.	TRBJ2-1	TGCGCCAGCAGAGGGGCTACTAGCCACAATGAGCAGTTCTTC	CASRGATSHNEQFF
.	TRBV6-5	TRBD1	TRBJ1-5	TGTGCCAGCAGACCCCGGACAGGGCATCAGCCCCAGCATTTT	CASRPRTGHQPQHF
.	TRBV27	TRBD1	TRBJ2-3	TGTGCCAGCAGAGACCGGACAGGGGTTCCAGATACGCAGTATTTT	CASRDRTGVPDTQYF
.	TRBV2	TRBD2	TRBJ2-5	TGTGCCAGCATGGCCAGATTTAGCGGGGGACAAGAGACCCAGTACTTC	CASMARFSGGQETQYF
.	TRBV19	TRBD2	TRBJ2-4	TGTGCCAGTAGTATAGATCGATATGTCCTAGCGGTAGCCAAAAACATTCAGTACTTC	CASSIDRYVLAVAKNIQYF
.	TRBV11-2	.	TRBJ1-1	TGTGCCAGCAGCTTGTTTTCTAGGGGGGAGAACACTGAAGCTTTCTTT	CASSLFSRGENTEAFF
.	TRBV6-1	.	TRBJ2-1	TGTGCCAGCAGTGAAGCCCCCCTGGGGAATGAGCAGTTCTTC	CASSEAPLGNEQFF
.	TRBV15	TRBD1	TRBJ1-1	TGTGCCACCAGCAGAGGGACAGGGAGGGACACTGAAGCTTTCTTT	CATSRGTGRDTEAFF
.	TRBV4-1	.	TRBJ1-1	TGCGCCAGCAGCCTTAGCACAGGTTTTTCTGAAGCTTTCTTT	CASSLSTGFSEAFF
.	TRBV5-5	.	TRBJ2-3	TGTGCCAGCAGCAGAACAGGGATCACAGATACGCAGTATTTT	CASSRTGITDTQYF
.	TRBV27	TRBD2	TRBJ2-1	TGTGCCAGCAGCTCCACTAGCGGGGGGAACAATGAGCAGTTCTTC	CASSSTSGGNNEQFF
.	TRBV10-2	.	TRBJ2-7	TGCGCCAGCAGAGAGTGGGGCAGGGCCACCTACGAGCAGTACTTC	CASREWGRATYEQYF
.	TRBV11-2	TRBD2	TRBJ2-7	TGTGCCAGCAGCCTATCCTCGGGACTAGCATCCTACGAGCAGTACTTC	CASSLSSGLASYEQYF
.	TRBV7-6	TRBD1	TRBJ2-5	TGTGCCAGCAGCTTACCCCGGCGGGGACAGGGGAAAGAGACCCAGTACTTC	CASSLPRRGQGKETQYF
.	TRBV10-3	.	TRBJ2-1	TGTGCCATCAGTGAGTCGGCGGGGGCCTCCTACAATGAGCAGTTCTTC	CAISESAGASYNEQFF
.	TRBV4-2	TRBD1	TRBJ1-5	TGTGCCAGCAGCTGGAACAGGGGACCAAATCAGCCCCAGCATTTT	CASSWNRGPNQPQHF
.	TRBV30	TRBD2	TRBJ2-2	TGTGCCTGGAGTCAAGCGGCTAGCGGGAGATCCGGGGAGCTGTTTTTT	CAWSQAASGRSGELFF
.	TRBV5-6	.	TRBJ1-1	TGTGCCAGCAGCTTGCCGAGGGGCGAAGCTTTCTTT	CASSLPRGEAFF
.	TRBV19	.	TRBJ1-1	TGTGCCAGTAGTATGGGAGGCGGGGGCACTGAAGCTTTCTTT	CASSMGGGGTEAFF
.	TRBV11-2	.	TRBJ2-1	TGTGCCAGCAGCGGGTGGTTAGAGCAGTTCTTC	CASSGWLEQFF
once	TRBV29-1	.	TRBJ2-5	TGCAGCGCACTCCTCGTCCTGAGGGTGGCCGAATACCACCAAGAGACCCAGTACTTC	CSALLVLRVAEYHQETQYF
.	TRBV19	TRBD2	TRBJ2-5	TGTGCCAGTAGTGAGCGGGGAGGACGGCAAGAGACCCAGTACTTC	CASSERGGRQETQYF
once	TRBV10-3	TRBD2	TRBJ2-3	TGTGCCATCAGTGAGTCTCGGGCGGGAGAGACAGATACGCAGTATTTT	CAISESRAGETDTQYF
.	TRBV27	.	TRBJ1-1	TGTGCCAGCAGTTTATCGAGAGGGGCAGGGGTAAAGAGCACTGAAGCTTTCTTT	CASSLSRGAGVKSTEAFF
.	TRBV28	.	TRBJ1-6	TGTGCCAGCAGTTTACCGGACAAGAGCTCCTATAATTCACCCCTCCACTTT	CASSLPDKSSYNSPLHF
.	TRBV6-4	TRBD2	TRBJ2-3	TGTGCCAGCAGTGACGGGGCGGGAGGTGCGGATACGCAGTATTTT	CASSDGAGGADTQYF
.	TRBV5-1	.	TRBJ1-3	TGCGCCAGCAGCCACGGACGGGGCTCTGGAAACACCATATATTTT	CASSHGRGSGNTIYF
.	TRBV2	.	TRBJ2-7	TGTGCCAGCAGTGGGCTGACAGGCTTCTCCTACGAGCAGTACTTC	CASSGLTGFSYEQYF
.	TRBV7-9	.	TRBJ1-6	TGTGCCACCGCTGTGGGACACTATAATTCACCCCTCCACTTT	CATAVGHYNSPLHF
.	TRBV28	TRBD2	TRBJ2-7	TGTGCCAGCAAGTACCCAGCGGGAGGGGACGAGCAGTACTTC	CASKYPAGGDEQYF
.	TRBV27	.	TRBJ2-2	TGTGCCAGCAGTTCTTGGGGCACCGGGGAGCTGTTTTTT	CASSSWGTGELFF
.	TRBV19	TRBD1	TRBJ1-1	TGTGCCAGTACCCGGGACAGGGAAGGTCCGAACACTGAAGCTTTCTTT	CASTRDREGPNTEAFF
.	TRBV11-2	.	TRBJ2-2	TGTGCCAGCAGCCCAAAGGCCGGGGAGCTGTTTTTT	CASSPKAGELFF
once	TRBV9	TRBD2	TRBJ2-5	TGTGCCAGCAGCGGTAGACTAGCGGGAGAACAGGAGACCCAGTACTTC	CASSGRLAGEQETQYF
many	TRBV7-9	.	TRBJ2-5	TGTGCCAGCAGCCAAGGGTCCTCCAAGGAAGAGACCCAGTACTTC	CASSQGSSKEETQYF
.	TRBV28	.	TRBJ1-1	TGTGCCAGCAGTTTCTGGGGGACCAACACTGAAGCTTTCTTT	CASSFWGTNTEAFF
.	TRBV6-5	TRBD2	TRBJ2-3	TGTGCCAGCAGCACCGGGACTAGACAAATGCATACGCAGTATTTT	CASSTGTRQMHTQYF
.	TRBV6-1	TRBD2	TRBJ2-7	TGTGCCAGCAGTGAAAACTTTAAAAGCGGGACCTACGAGCAGTACTTC	CASSENFKSGTYEQYF
.	TRBV7-9	.	TRBJ2-7	TGTGCCAGCAGCTTGGAGGGGACCTACGAGCAGTACTTC	CASSLEGTYEQYF
.	TRBV15	.	TRBJ1-4	TGTGCCACCAGCCACAGGACTAATGAAAAACTGTTTTTT	CATSHRTNEKLFF
.	TRBV7-6	.	TRBJ1-4	TGTGCCAGCAGCTCAACAGGCGCGACTAATGAAAAACTGTTTTTT	CASSSTGATNEKLFF
.	TRBV7-6	TRBD2	TRBJ2-3	TGTGCCAGCAGCCTTTCGGTGAGCGGGAGAGCCACAGATACGCAGTATTTT	CASSLSVSGRATDTQYF
.	TRBV5-1	TRBD1	TRBJ1-2	TGCGCCAGCAGCTTGGACAGGGGGAGACATGGCTACACCTTC	CASSLDRGRHGYTF
.	TRBV7-9	.	TRBJ2-7	TGTGCCAGCAGCTTAGTGGAGACCTACGAGCAGTACTTC	CASSLVETYEQYF
.	TRBV11-2	.	TRBJ1-3	TGTGCCAGCAGCGGCCGGGTCGCTGGAAACACCATATATTTT	CASSGRVAGNTIYF
.	TRBV4-2	.	TRBJ2-2	TGTGCCAGCAGCCCTGGGGGTAACACCGGGGAGCTGTTTTTT	CASSPGGNTGELFF
.	TRBV9	TRBD2	TRBJ2-2	TGTGCCAGCAGCGTAGGATGGCGGCTAGCGGGAGAGGGCACCGGGGAGCTGTTTTTT	CASSVGWRLAGEGTGELFF
.	TRBV6-5	.	TRBJ1-1	TGTGCCAGCAGTTACTCGGAGGGGGTAACTGAAGCTTTCTTT	CASSYSEGVTEAFF
.	TRBV9	TRBD2	TRBJ2-1	TGTGCCAGCAGCGCGGATGGGCTAGCGGCAAATGAGCAGTTCTTC	CASSADGLAANEQFF
.	TRBV10-3	TRBD1	TRBJ2-2	TGTGCCATCAGTGAGACCGGGACAGGGGCCGACACCGGGGAGCTGTTTTTT	CAISETGTGADTGELFF
.	TRBV28	TRBD2	TRBJ2-1	TGTGCCAGCAGTTTGGATCGCGGGAGGGTAGAGCAGTTCTTC	CASSLDRGRVEQFF
.	TRBV4-2	.	TRBJ2-7	TGTGCCAGCAGCCAGAGGGCGGGGAAACGAGACTACGAGCAGTACTTC	CASSQRAGKRDYEQYF
.	TRBV4-2	.	TRBJ2-1	TGTGCCAGCAGCCAAGACTTATGGGGTTACAATGAGCAGTTCTTC	CASSQDLWGYNEQFF
.	TRBV7-9	.	TRBJ1-2	TGTGCCAGCGAACTGGCAGGGAAATCCACAAGCCACTATGGCTACACCTTC	CASELAGKSTSHYGYTF